The clone carrying this T cell receptor (beta chain) occurred a few times. The CDR3 extends over 14 amino acids. V lost 7 bases and J lost 7, with 17 bases in between. The germline CDR1 and CDR2 sequences are SNHLY and FYNNEI. The data were obtained in a study of shared clonotypes between healthy human individuals. Only in-frame clones appear in the TCRdb table, and some are missing; sequencing was by immunoSEQ multiplex PCR. The table lists some 2.1 million clones, 85% to 95% of them singletons. Material: naive CD4+ T cells sorted from blood. As for subset: CD45RA+ positively selected. This receptor was taken from a man younger than 30 in good health. The chain combines TRBV2 with TRBJ1-5, with D perhaps TRBD1 (6 bases). The CDR3 region has the DNA TGTGCCAGCACGGAACAGGGTGGTAGGCAGCCCCAGCATTTT. Its translation is CASTEQGGRQPQHF.